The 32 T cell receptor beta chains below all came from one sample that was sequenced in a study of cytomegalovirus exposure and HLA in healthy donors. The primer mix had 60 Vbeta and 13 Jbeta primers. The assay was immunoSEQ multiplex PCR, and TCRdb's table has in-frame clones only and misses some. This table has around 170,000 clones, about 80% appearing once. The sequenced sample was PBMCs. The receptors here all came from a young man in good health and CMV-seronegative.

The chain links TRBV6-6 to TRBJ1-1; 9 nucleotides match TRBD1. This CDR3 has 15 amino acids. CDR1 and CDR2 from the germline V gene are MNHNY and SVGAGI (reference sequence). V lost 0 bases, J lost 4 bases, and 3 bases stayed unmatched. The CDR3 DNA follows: TGTGCCAGCAGTTACTCGCCACAGGGGGCCACTGAAGCTTTCTTT. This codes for CASSYSPQGATEAFF.

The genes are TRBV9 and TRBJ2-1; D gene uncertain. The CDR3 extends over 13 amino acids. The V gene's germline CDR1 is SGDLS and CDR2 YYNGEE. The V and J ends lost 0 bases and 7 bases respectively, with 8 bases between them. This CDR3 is CASSVGISNEQFF. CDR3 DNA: TGTGCCAGCAGCGTAGGTATTAGTAATGAGCAGTTCTTC.

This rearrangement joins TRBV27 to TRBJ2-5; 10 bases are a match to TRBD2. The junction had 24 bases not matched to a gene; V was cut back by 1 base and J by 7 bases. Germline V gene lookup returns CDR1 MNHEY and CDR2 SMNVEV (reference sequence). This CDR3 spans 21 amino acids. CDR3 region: CASSLFRRGGSGGFRAGTQYF. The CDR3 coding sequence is TGTGCCAGCAGTTTATTTCGAAGAGGTGGTAGCGGGGGGTTTCGCGCAGGGACCCAGTACTTC.

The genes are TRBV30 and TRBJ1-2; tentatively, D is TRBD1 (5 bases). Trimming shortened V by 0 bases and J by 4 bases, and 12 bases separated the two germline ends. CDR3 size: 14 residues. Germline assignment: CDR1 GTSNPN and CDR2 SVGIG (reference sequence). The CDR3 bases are TGTGCCTGGAGTGTACCAGGGATATTCTATGGCTACACCTTC. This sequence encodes CAWSVPGIFYGYTF.

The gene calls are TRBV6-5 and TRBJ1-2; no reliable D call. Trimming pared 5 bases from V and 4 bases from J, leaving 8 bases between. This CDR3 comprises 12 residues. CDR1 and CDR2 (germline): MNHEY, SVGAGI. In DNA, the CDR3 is TGTGCCAGCAGTAATGGGCCCTATGGCTACACCTTC. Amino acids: CASSNGPYGYTF.

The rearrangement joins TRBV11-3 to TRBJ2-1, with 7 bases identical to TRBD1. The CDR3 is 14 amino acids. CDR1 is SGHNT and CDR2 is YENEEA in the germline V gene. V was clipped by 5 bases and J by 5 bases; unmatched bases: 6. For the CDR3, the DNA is TGTGCCAGCAGCCCCTGGGACAGTAACAATGAGCAGTTCTTC. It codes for CASSPWDSNNEQFF.

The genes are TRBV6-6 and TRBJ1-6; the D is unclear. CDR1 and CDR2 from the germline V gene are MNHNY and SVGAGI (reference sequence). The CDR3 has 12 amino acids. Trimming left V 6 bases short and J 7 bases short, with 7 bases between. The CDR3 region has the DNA TGTGCCAGCAGGACACAGAATTCACCCCTCCACTTT. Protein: CASRTQNSPLHF.

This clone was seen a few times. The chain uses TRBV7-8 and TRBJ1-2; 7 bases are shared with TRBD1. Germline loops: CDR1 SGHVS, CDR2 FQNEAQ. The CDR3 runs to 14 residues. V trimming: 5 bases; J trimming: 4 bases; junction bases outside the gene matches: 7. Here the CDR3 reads CASSHRDSTYGYTF. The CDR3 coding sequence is TGTGCCAGCAGCCATAGGGACAGCACCTATGGCTACACCTTC.

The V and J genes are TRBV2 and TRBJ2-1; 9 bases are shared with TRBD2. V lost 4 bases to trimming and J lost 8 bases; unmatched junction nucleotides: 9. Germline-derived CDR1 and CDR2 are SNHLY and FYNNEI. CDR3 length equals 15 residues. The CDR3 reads CASSGAGGLRYEQFF. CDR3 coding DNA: TGTGCCAGCAGTGGGGCGGGAGGGCTAAGATATGAGCAGTTCTTC.

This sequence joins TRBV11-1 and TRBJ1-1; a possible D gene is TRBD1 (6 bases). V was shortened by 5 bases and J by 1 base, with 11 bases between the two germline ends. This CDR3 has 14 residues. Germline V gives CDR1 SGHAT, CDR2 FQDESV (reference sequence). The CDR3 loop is CASSHRDTNTEAFF. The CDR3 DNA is TGTGCCAGCAGCCACCGGGACACGAACACTGAAGCTTTCTTT.

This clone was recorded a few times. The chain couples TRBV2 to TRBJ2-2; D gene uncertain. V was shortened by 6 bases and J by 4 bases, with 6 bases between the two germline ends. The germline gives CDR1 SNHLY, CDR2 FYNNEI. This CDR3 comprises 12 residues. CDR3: CASRSGTGELFF. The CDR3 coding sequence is TGTGCCAGCAGGTCCGGCACCGGGGAGCTGTTTTTT.

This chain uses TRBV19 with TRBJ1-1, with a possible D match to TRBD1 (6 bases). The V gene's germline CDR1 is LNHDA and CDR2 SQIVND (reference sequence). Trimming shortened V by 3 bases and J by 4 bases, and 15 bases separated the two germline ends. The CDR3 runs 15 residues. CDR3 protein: CASSIGRTASTEAFF. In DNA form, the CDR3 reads TGTGCCAGTAGTATCGGCCGGACAGCCAGCACTGAAGCTTTCTTT.

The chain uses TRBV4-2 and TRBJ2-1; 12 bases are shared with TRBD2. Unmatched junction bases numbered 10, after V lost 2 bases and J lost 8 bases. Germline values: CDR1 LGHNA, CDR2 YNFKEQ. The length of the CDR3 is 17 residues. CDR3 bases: TGTGCCAGCAGCCAACGGGACCGGACTAGCGGGGCCGATGAGCAGTTCTTC. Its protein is CASSQRDRTSGADEQFF.

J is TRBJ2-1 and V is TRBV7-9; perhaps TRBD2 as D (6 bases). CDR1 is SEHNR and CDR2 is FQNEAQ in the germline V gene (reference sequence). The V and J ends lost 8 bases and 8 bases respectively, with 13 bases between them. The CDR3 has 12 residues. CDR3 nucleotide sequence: TGTGCCAGCCTACTAGCACGGGATGAGCAGTTCTTC. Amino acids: CASLLARDEQFF.

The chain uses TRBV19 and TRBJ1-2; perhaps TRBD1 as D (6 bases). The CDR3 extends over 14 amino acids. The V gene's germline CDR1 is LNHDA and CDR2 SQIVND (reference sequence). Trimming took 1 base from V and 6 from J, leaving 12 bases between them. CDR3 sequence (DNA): TGTGCCAGTAGTATAGCACGGACAGACGATGGCTACACCTTC. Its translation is CASSIARTDDGYTF. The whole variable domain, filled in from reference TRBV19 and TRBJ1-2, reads DGGITQSPKYLFRKEGQNVTLSCEQNLNHDAMYWYRQDPGQGLRLIYYSQIVNDFQKGDIAEGYSVSREKKESFPLTVTSAQKNPTAFYLCASSIARTDDGYTFGSGTRLTVV.

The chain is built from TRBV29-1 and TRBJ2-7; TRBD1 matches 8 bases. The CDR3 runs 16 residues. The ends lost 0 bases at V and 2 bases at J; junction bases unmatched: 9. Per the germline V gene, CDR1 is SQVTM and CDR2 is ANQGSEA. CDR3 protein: CSVEEGETGDTYEQYF. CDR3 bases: TGCAGCGTTGAAGAAGGCGAGACAGGGGACACCTACGAGCAGTACTTC.

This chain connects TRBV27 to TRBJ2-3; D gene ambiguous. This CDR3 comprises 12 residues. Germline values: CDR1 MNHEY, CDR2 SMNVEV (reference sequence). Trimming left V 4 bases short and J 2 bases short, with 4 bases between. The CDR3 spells CASSSNTDTQYF. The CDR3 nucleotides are TGTGCCAGCAGTTCTAACACAGATACGCAGTATTTT.

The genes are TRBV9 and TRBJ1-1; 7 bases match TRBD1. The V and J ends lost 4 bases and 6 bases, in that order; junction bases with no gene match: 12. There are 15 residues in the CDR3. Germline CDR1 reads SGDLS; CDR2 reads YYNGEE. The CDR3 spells CASSPYQQGFAEAFF. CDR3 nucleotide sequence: TGTGCCAGCAGCCCTTATCAACAGGGGTTCGCTGAAGCTTTCTTT.

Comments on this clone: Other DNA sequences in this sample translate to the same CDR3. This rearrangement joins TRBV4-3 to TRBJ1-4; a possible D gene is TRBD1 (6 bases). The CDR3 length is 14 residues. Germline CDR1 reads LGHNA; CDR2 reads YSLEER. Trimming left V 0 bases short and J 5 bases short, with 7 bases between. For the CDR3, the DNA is TGCGCCAGCAGCCAAGATAGGGGGAATGAAAAACTGTTTTTT. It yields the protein CASSQDRGNEKLFF.

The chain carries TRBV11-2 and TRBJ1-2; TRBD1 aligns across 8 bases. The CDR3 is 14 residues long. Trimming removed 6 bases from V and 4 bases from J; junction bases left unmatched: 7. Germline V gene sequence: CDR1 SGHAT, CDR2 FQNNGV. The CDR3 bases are TGTGCCAGCAGTCTCGGACAGGGAGTCTATGGCTACACCTTC. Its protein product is CASSLGQGVYGYTF. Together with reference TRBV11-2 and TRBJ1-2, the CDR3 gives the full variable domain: EAGVAQSPRYKIIEKRQSVAFWCNPISGHATLYWYQQILGQGPKLLIQFQNNGVVDDSQLPKDRFSAERLKGVDSTLKIQPAKLEDSAVYLCASSLGQGVYGYTFGSGTRLTVV.

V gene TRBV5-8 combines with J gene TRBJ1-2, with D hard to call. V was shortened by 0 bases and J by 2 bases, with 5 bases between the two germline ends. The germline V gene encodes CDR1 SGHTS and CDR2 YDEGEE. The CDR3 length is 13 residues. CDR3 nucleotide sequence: TGTGCCAGCAGCTTGGCCCAGAACTATGGCTACACCTTC. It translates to CASSLAQNYGYTF.

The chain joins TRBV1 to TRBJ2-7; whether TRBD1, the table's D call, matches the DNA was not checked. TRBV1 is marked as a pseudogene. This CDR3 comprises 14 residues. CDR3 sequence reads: CTSSQDSGHREQYF. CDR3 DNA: TGCACCAGCAGCCAAGATTCAGGACATCGCGAGCAGTACTTC.

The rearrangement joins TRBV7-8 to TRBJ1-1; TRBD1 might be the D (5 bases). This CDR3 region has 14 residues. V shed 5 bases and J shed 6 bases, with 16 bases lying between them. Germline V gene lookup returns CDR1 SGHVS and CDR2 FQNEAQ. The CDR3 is CASSPRRDRAEAFF. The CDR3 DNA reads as TGTGCCAGCAGCCCCCGCAGGGATAGGGCTGAAGCTTTCTTT.

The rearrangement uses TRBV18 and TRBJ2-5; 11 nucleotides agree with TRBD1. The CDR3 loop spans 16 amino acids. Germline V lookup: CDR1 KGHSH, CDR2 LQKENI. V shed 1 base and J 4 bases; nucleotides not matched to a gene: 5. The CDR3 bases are TGTGCCAGCTCACCACAATGGACAGGGGGCACAGAGACCCAGTACTTC. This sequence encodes CASSPQWTGGTETQYF.

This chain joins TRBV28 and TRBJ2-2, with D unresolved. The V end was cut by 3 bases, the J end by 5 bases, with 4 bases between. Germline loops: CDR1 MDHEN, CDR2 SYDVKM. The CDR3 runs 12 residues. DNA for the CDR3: TGTGCCAGCAGTTTCCCTACCGGGGAGCTGTTTTTT. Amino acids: CASSFPTGELFF.

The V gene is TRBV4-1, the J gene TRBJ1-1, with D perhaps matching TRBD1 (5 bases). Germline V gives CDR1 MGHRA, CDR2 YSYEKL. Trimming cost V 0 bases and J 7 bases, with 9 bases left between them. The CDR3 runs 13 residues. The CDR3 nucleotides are TGCGCCAGCAGCCAAGAGGGGGGTGGTGAAGCTTTCTTT. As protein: CASSQEGGGEAFF.

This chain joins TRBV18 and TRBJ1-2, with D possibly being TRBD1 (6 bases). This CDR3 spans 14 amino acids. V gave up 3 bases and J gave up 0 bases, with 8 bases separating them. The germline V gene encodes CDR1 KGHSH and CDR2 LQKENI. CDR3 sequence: CASSPRTANYGYTF. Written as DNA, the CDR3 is TGTGCCAGCTCACCTCGGACAGCTAACTATGGCTACACCTTC.

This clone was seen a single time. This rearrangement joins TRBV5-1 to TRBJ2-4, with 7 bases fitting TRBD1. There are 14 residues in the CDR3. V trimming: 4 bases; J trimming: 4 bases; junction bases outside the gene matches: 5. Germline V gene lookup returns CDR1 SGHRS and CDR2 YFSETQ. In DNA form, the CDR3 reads TGCGCCAGCAGCGCCGGGACAGCTAAAAACATTCAGTACTTC. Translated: CASSAGTAKNIQYF.

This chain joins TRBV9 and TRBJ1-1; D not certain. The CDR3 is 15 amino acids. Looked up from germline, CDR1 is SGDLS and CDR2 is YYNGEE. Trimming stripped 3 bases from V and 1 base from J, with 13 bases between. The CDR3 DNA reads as TGTGCCAGCAGCGAAGGGTTGGAGGGGAACACTGAAGCTTTCTTT. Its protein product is CASSEGLEGNTEAFF.

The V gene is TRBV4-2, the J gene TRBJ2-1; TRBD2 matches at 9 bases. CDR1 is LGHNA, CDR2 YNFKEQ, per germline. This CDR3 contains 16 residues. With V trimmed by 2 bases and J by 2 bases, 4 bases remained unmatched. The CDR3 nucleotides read TGTGCCAGCAGCCAACCTAGCGGGGATCCCTACAATGAGCAGTTCTTC. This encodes CASSQPSGDPYNEQFF.

The CDR3 bases are TGTGCCAGTAGTATTGGAGGGGGACAGTACGAGCAGTACTTC. It codes for CASSIGGGQYEQYF. The chain recombines TRBV19 with TRBJ2-7, with a weak D call TRBD1 (7 bases). The V and J ends lost 3 bases and 4 bases respectively, with 13 bases between them. CDR1 is LNHDA, CDR2 SQIVND, per germline (reference sequence). The CDR3 is 14 residues long.

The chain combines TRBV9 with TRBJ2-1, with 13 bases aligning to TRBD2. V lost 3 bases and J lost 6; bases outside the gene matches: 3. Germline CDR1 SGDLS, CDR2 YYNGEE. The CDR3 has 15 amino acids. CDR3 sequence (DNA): TGTGCCAGCAGCGCCCGGACTAGCGGGAGCAATGAGCAGTTCTTC. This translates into CASSARTSGSNEQFF.